This passage covers 9 T cell receptor beta chains from one sample sequenced in a study of blood T cell repertoires in COVID-19. Using immunoSEQ multiplex PCR, the repertoire was profiled, and TCRdb retains in-frame clones only, with some absent. The top ten clones hold 5.5% to 7% of a sample with about 140,000 clones, roughly 80% of them seen once. Sequenced sample: peripheral blood. These receptors were obtained from a human donor in a cohort sampled during active COVID-19.

The V call is TRBV4-3, the J call TRBJ2-7, with D unresolved. The CDR3 spans 14 residues. The germline V gene encodes CDR1 LGHNA and CDR2 YSLEER. V gave up 2 bases and J gave up 2 bases, with 10 bases separating them. In nucleotides, the CDR3 is TGCGCCAGCAGCCAACATACGGGTCCCTACGAGCAGTACTTC. This encodes CASSQHTGPYEQYF.

The sample holds a few counts of this clone. V usage is TRBV5-4 and J usage is TRBJ1-1; D might be TRBD1 (6 bases). Per germline, CDR1 SGHNT and CDR2 YYREEE (reference sequence). Trimming cost V 1 base and J 9 bases, with 13 bases left between them. The CDR3 is made up of 13 amino acids. CDR3 protein: CASSLMGALQAFF. In DNA form, the CDR3 reads TGTGCCAGCAGCTTGATGGGGGCCCTTCAAGCTTTCTTT.

The V and J genes are TRBV4-3 and TRBJ2-7, with 7 bases identical to TRBD1. V was pared by 4 bases and J by 2 bases, with 5 bases of the junction left unmatched. The CDR3 is made up of 14 amino acids. CDR1 LGHNA and CDR2 YSLEER come from the germline V gene. CDR3 in DNA: TGCGCCAGCAGCCGCTCGACAGGGACCTACGAGCAGTACTTC. This codes for CASSRSTGTYEQYF.

In its sample, this clone was seen a few times. The V gene is TRBV7-2, the J gene TRBJ1-3; D is unresolved. Between the trimmed V and J ends, which lost 0 bases and 8 bases, there was a span of 11 bases. Germline V lookup: CDR1 SGHTA, CDR2 FQGNSA. The CDR3 has 14 residues. Here the CDR3 reads CASSLAVSRDTIYF. The CDR3 nucleotides are TGTGCCAGCAGCTTAGCCGTCTCCCGAGACACCATATATTTT.

V is TRBV9 and J is TRBJ1-3; D not resolved. The CDR3 runs to 15 residues. Trimming left V 2 bases short and J 0 bases short, with 9 bases between. Germline CDR1 is SGDLS and CDR2 is YYNGEE. The CDR3 DNA is TGTGCCAGCAGCGTCGACGGGAGCTCTGGAAACACCATATATTTT. This sequence encodes CASSVDGSSGNTIYF.

The chain carries TRBV6-2 or TRBV6-3 and TRBJ2-2; 7 bases agree with TRBD1. This CDR3 has 15 residues. Germline values: CDR1 MNHEY, CDR2 SVGEGT. The V and J ends lost 5 bases and 6 bases, in that order; junction bases with no gene match: 9. The CDR3 reads CASSIGTEVPGELFF. CDR3 DNA: TGTGCCAGCAGTATCGGGACAGAGGTGCCCGGGGAGCTGTTTTTT.

This chain uses TRBV3-1 (or the pseudogene TRBV3-2) with TRBJ2-7, with D tentatively TRBD2 (8 bases). Trimming left V 2 bases short and J 6 bases short, with 23 bases between. The CDR3 length is 17 residues. Germline lookup yields CDR1 LGHDT and CDR2 YNNKEL (reference sequence). CDR3 loop: CASSQKGAGTSKPEQYF. In nucleotides, the CDR3 is TGTGCCAGCAGCCAAAAGGGGGCCGGGACTAGTAAGCCCGAGCAGTACTTC.

Remarks on this clone: One junction end disagrees with the germline gene, perhaps due to a read error. This CDR3 reads CASSTSSGALERVNF. The CDR3 DNA reads as TGTGCCAGCAGCACCTCTAGCGGGGCCCTCGAAAGGGTGAACTTC. This chain joins TRBV9 and TRBJ2-7, with 9 bases matching TRBD2. The CDR3 spans 15 residues. Germline-derived CDR1 and CDR2 are SGDLS and YYNGEE.

The chain couples TRBV5-4 to TRBJ2-3, with TRBD2 identical over 10 bases. The CDR3 has 15 amino acids. Trimming cost V 5 bases and J 3 bases; bases outside gene matches: 6. Germline CDR1 reads SGHNT; CDR2 reads YYREEE (reference sequence). The CDR3 region is CASRDSGGRTDTQYF. DNA for the CDR3: TGTGCCAGCAGAGATAGCGGGGGGCGGACAGATACGCAGTATTTT.